The 10 T cell receptor beta chains in this list originate from one sample, sequenced in a study of blood T cell repertoires in COVID-19. Only in-frame clones appear in the TCRdb table, and some are missing; sequencing was by immunoSEQ multiplex PCR. The sample lists fewer than 200,000 clones; around four fifths were seen once. The sample was PBMCs or T cells enriched from blood (not recorded which). These receptors were collected from a woman between 50 and 59 years old in a cohort exposed to, infected with or recovered from COVID-19 (not recorded which).

This chain uses TRBV20-1 with TRBJ2-1, with D perhaps matching TRBD2 (7 bases). Trimming cost V 3 bases and J 9 bases, with 15 bases left between them. The CDR3 consists of 13 residues. In germline, CDR1 is DFQATT, CDR2 SNEGSKA (reference sequence). The CDR3 loop reads CSASREGGAEQFF. The CDR3 DNA is TGCAGTGCTAGTCGAGAGGGGGGGGCTGAGCAGTTCTTC.

This chain connects TRBV28 to TRBJ2-5; D is perhaps TRBD2 (6 bases). V dropped 6 bases and J dropped 4 bases, with 18 bases sitting between them. The CDR3 runs to 15 residues. From germline, CDR1 is MDHEN and CDR2 SYDVKM. DNA of the CDR3: TGTGCCAGCAGCCCCCTTGAACGGGGAGGAGAGACCCAGTACTTC. This gives the protein CASSPLERGGETQYF. Combining the CDR3 with reference TRBV28 and TRBJ2-5 gives the whole variable domain DVKVTQSSRYLVKRTGEKVFLECVQDMDHENMFWYRQDPGLGLRLIYFSYDVKMKEKGDIPEGYSVSREKKERFSLILESASTNQTSMYLCASSPLERGGETQYFGPGTRLLVL.

The chain is built from TRBV2 and TRBJ1-1; weak D call: TRBD1 (6 bases). The CDR3 extends over 13 amino acids. Germline assignment: CDR1 SNHLY and CDR2 FYNNEI. The V end was cut by 10 bases, the J end by 6 bases, with 18 bases between. The CDR3 nucleotides are TGTGCCACCACCCGGGACACTCGGTCTGAAGCTTTCTTT. This sequence encodes CATTRDTRSEAFF.

This clone was detected only once. The chain carries TRBV11-3 and TRBJ2-1; 9 nucleotides align to TRBD2. The V gene's germline CDR1 is SGHNT and CDR2 YENEEA. The CDR3 consists of 16 residues. V lost 5 bases to trimming and J lost 4 bases; unmatched junction nucleotides: 9. The CDR3 region has the DNA TGTGCCAGCAGCCGACCCCTAGCGGGGTTATACAATGAGCAGTTCTTC. Translation: CASSRPLAGLYNEQFF.

The sample holds one count of this clone. J is TRBJ2-1 and V is TRBV20-1, with TRBD2 as a possible D gene (6 bases). The CDR3 is 10 residues long. The germline CDR1 and CDR2 sequences are DFQATT and SNEGSKA (reference sequence). Trimming left V 5 bases short and J 13 bases short, with 12 bases between. CDR3 bases: TGCAGTGCTGGCCGGGAGATTCAGTTCTTC. As protein: CSAGREIQFF.

The chain has TRBV6-5 and TRBJ2-7; 8 nucleotides agree with TRBD2. The CDR3 extends over 15 amino acids. Germline CDR1 MNHEY, CDR2 SVGAGI. V gave up 7 bases and J gave up 0 bases; unmatched junction bases: 8. The CDR3 DNA reads TGTGCCAGCACAAACTGCGGGACTAGCTCCTACGAGCAGTACTTC. As protein: CASTNCGTSSYEQYF.

The rearrangement joins TRBV6-5 to TRBJ2-7, with D tentatively TRBD2 (7 bases). Germline CDR1 and CDR2: MNHEY and SVGAGI. This CDR3 region has 13 residues. V was pared by 7 bases and J by 5 bases, with 15 bases between. CDR3 nucleotide sequence: TGTGCCAGCAATTCCCAGGGGACTAACGAGCAGTACTTC. It encodes CASNSQGTNEQYF.

The chain is built from TRBV5-1 and TRBJ2-5; 10 bases agree with TRBD2. J gave up 3 bases and V 0 bases, and 8 bases lay outside the gene matches. The CDR3 contains 17 residues. The germline CDR1 and CDR2 sequences are SGHRS and YFSETQ. Written as DNA, the CDR3 is TGCGCCAGCAGCTTGGGTCGGATAAGCGGGAGGGAAGAGACCCAGTACTTC. Amino acids: CASSLGRISGREETQYF. The full variable domain, its missing parts supplied by reference TRBV5-1 and TRBJ2-5, is KAGVTQTPRYLIKTRGQQVTLSCSPISGHRSVSWYQQTPGQGLQFLFEYFSETQRNKGNFPGRFSGRQFSNSRSEMNVSTLELGDSALYLCASSLGRISGREETQYFGPGTRLLVL.

V gene TRBV14 combines with J gene TRBJ2-5; a weak D match, TRBD1 (6 bases). Germline V gives CDR1 SGHDN, CDR2 FVKESK. V was trimmed by 3 bases and J by 4 bases, leaving 18 bases between them. The CDR3 totals 16 residues. The chain's CDR3 is CASSQGDWTDPETQYF. CDR3 nucleotide sequence: TGTGCCAGCAGCCAGGGAGACTGGACAGACCCAGAGACCCAGTACTTC.

This chain joins TRBV5-6 and TRBJ2-7, with D unresolved. Germline values: CDR1 SGHDT, CDR2 YYEEEE. This CDR3 comprises 13 residues. Trimming took 5 bases from V and 2 from J, leaving 11 bases between them. DNA for the CDR3: TGTGCCAGCAGTTCGGGTCAGACCTACGAGCAGTACTTC. Its protein is CASSSGQTYEQYF.